Presented here are 12 T cell receptor beta chains from one specimen sequenced in a study of blood T cell repertoires in COVID-19. TCRdb's copy holds only in-frame clones and misses some; the assay was immunoSEQ multiplex PCR. Of hundreds of thousands of clones in the sample, about 88% were seen once. The source material was peripheral blood. These receptors came from a man aged 35 to 55 with acute or convalescent COVID-19.

This clone was seen only once. This chain links TRBV7-2 with TRBJ1-2; 9 bases map to TRBD1. Germline assignment: CDR1 SGHTA and CDR2 FQGNSA. Losses at the gene ends were 5 bases for V and 8 bases for J; bases not matched to a gene: 6. CDR3 size: 13 residues. The CDR3 DNA is TGTGCCAGCAGCCCGGGGACAGGGCGAGGCTACACCTTC. Translated: CASSPGTGRGYTF. The full variable domain, in which reference TRBV7-2 and TRBJ1-2 provide the parts outside the CDR3, is GAGVSQSPSNKVTEKGKDVELRCDPISGHTALYWYRQSLGQGLEFLIYFQGNSAPDKSGLPSDRFSAERTGGSVSTLTIQRTQQEDSAVYLCASSPGTGRGYTFGSGTRLTVV.

The chain combines TRBV3-1 (or the pseudogene TRBV3-2) with TRBJ1-2, with TRBD1 as a possible D gene (6 bases). Germline assignment: CDR1 LGHDT and CDR2 YNNKEL (reference sequence). This CDR3 spans 14 amino acids. The V end was cut by 7 bases, the J end by 8 bases, with 20 bases between. The CDR3 region is CASTNGQRNGGYTF. The CDR3, as DNA: TGTGCCAGCACCAACGGACAGCGGAATGGGGGCTACACCTTC.

The genes are TRBV27 and TRBJ2-1; D is perhaps TRBD1 (6 bases). The germline V gene has CDR1 MNHEY and CDR2 SMNVEV (reference sequence). V was trimmed by 6 bases and J by 6 bases, leaving 9 bases between them. The CDR3 spans 12 residues. The CDR3 DNA reads as TGTGCCAGCAGCCGAGGGGGCAATGAGCAGTTCTTC. It codes for CASSRGGNEQFF.

The chain is built from TRBV6-6 and TRBJ2-3, with unresolved D. Trimming pared 8 bases from V and 1 base from J, leaving 10 bases between. Germline CDR1 is MNHNY and CDR2 is SVGAGI (reference sequence). The CDR3 extends over 13 amino acids. CDR3 sequence reads: CASVGRRTDTQYF. CDR3 DNA: TGTGCCAGCGTTGGGCGCCGCACAGATACGCAGTATTTT.

The rearrangement links TRBV7-6 to TRBJ2-7; no clear D. The length of the CDR3 is 13 residues. V dropped 1 base and J dropped 1 base, with 5 bases sitting between them. The germline CDR1 and CDR2 sequences are SGHVS and FNYEAQ. Here the CDR3 DNA reads TGTGCCAGCAGCTTAGACAGATCCTACGAGCAGTACTTC. This codes for CASSLDRSYEQYF. Together with reference TRBV7-6 and TRBJ2-7, the CDR3 gives the full variable domain: GAGVSQSPRYKVTKRGQDVALRCDPISGHVSLYWYRQALGQGPEFLTYFNYEAQQDKSGLPNDRFSAERPEGSISTLTIQRTEQRDSAMYRCASSLDRSYEQYFGPGTRLTVT.

The chain joins TRBV7-9 to TRBJ1-2; D unclear. The V end lost 4 bases, the J end lost 0 bases, and 12 bases lay between the germline ends. The V gene's germline CDR1 is SEHNR and CDR2 FQNEAQ (reference sequence). CDR3 length: 15 amino acids. The CDR3 DNA follows: TGTGCCAGCAGCTCCTCCGAGCTTGCTAACTATGGCTACACCTTC. It translates to CASSSSELANYGYTF.

This sequence joins TRBV6-5 and TRBJ2-2, with D perhaps matching TRBD2 (5 bases). CDR1 is MNHEY, CDR2 SVGAGI, per germline. CDR3 size: 15 residues. V lost 6 bases and J 3 bases, leaving 14 bases between the germline ends. For the CDR3, the DNA is TGTGCCAGCAGCCGCAACCCGAGGGACACCGGGGAGCTGTTTTTT. It codes for CASSRNPRDTGELFF.

The sample holds one count of this clone. The chain employs TRBV27 and TRBJ2-3; D not certain. Trimming removed 5 bases from V and 3 bases from J, with 6 bases in between. Germline CDR1 is MNHEY and CDR2 is SMNVEV (reference sequence). There are 12 residues in the CDR3. CDR3 bases: TGTGCCAGCAGTGCGCTAACAGATACGCAGTATTTT. Translating gives CASSALTDTQYF.

The V call is TRBV27, the J call TRBJ2-5; D is ambiguous. With 6 bases removed from V and 0 bases from J, the gap between germline ends came to 14 bases. This CDR3 comprises 15 residues. Germline assignment: CDR1 MNHEY and CDR2 SMNVEV (reference sequence). CDR3 coding DNA: TGTGCCAGCAGCCCTATGATCCCGTACCAAGAGACCCAGTACTTC. It is translated as CASSPMIPYQETQYF.

The chain carries TRBV27 and TRBJ2-7, with 7 bases matching TRBD2. There are 13 residues in the CDR3. The ends lost 6 bases at V and 4 bases at J; junction bases unmatched: 6. CDR1 MNHEY and CDR2 SMNVEV come from the germline V gene (reference sequence). The CDR3 here is CASSPGGWYEQYF. The CDR3 DNA sequence: TGTGCCAGCAGCCCCGGGGGGTGGTACGAGCAGTACTTC.

This chain joins TRBV5-1 and TRBJ1-6; D may be TRBD1 (6 bases). Trimming pared 4 bases from V and 10 bases from J, leaving 18 bases between. This CDR3 has 15 residues. Germline lookup yields CDR1 SGHRS and CDR2 YFSETQ. The CDR3 sequence: CASSPQGHQGSPLHF. DNA of the CDR3: TGCGCCAGCAGCCCTCAGGGACACCAGGGATCACCCCTCCACTTT.

The table lists this clone with many counts. V usage is TRBV7-9 and J usage is TRBJ2-3; maybe TRBD2 (5 bases). With 5 bases removed from V and 6 bases from J, the gap between germline ends came to 15 bases. CDR1 and CDR2 (germline): SEHNR, FQNEAQ (reference sequence). CDR3 length equals 14 residues. CDR3 in amino acids: CASSLTAASDTQYF. For the CDR3, the DNA is TGTGCCAGCAGCCTTACGGCGGCTAGCGATACGCAGTATTTT.